This TCR beta chain was recorded in a study of blood T cell repertoires in COVID-19 (dated by TCRdb to the early 2020s). Background on the whole study: Samples covering the acute and convalescent phases of COVID-19 were provided by collaborators in the United States, Italy and Spain. The material from the prospective study consisted of cDNA or gDNA derived from T cells, B-cell-depleted T cells, or PBMCs. Deeply sampled blood TCRbeta repertoires from subjects exposed to, actively infected with, or recovered from COVID-19 were included in the dataset. A freely available public database, intended as a resource for researchers studying the immune response to SARS-CoV-2, is where the repertoires were released. The samples were drawn from the first 160 participants of the ongoing ImmuneRACE study and from 1,254 subjects provided by 6 global collaborators. Nearly every sample came with metadata listing a de-identified subject ID, COVID-19 status, age in years and sex. HLA class I and class II types, where available, came from metadata supplied by the sample provider rather than from assay-based typing. Broad study findings and their caveats: The amount of clinical and demographic metadata varied by source and participant and was provided uncurated.

Only one count was recorded for this clone. The specificity of this receptor is unknown. No base-level quality is on record; no much larger clone is a single base apart. The immunoSEQ Assay, a bias-controlled multiplex PCR, was used to amplify TCRbeta CDR3 regions from genomic DNA. Turning to the authors' computational methods: Nucleated cell counts per sample were estimated from amplification of reference gene primers within the assay. To quantify the absolute abundance of each unique TCRbeta CDR3 rearrangement, sequence reads were collapsed and filtered. For each sample, productive Simpson clonality was calculated by taking the square root of Simpson's diversity index across productive rearrangements. In TCRdb, the immuneACCESS table is reduced to in-frame sequences with V and J assigned. These tables do not hold every clone; where another copy was compared, an unresolved V gene accounts for under half, and the others remain unexplained. From that table come the V and J calls and clone size; the DNA was used to work out D and trimming. The sample records about 500,000 clones, roughly 90% of which are singletons. Together, the top ten hold 0.7% of the sample.

Relative to germline, V is missing 4 bases and J is missing 1 base, with 10 bases of the junction outside any gene match. The germline V gene specifies KGHSH as CDR1 and LQKENI as CDR2. The CDR3 runs 19 amino acids, cysteine and phenylalanine included. Left in the record is the CDR3 DNA by itself, 57 bases read in frame from the first base. In the prospective study, participants were roughly 18 to 95 years old, resided in 20 to 30 geographic areas of the United States, and were enrolled through a virtual design. Cohort assignment in the prospective study relied on participant-reported clinical history from a screening survey and a study questionnaire. Recovered participants in ImmuneRACE Cohort 3 were defined as having two consecutive negative NP/OP PCR tests, clearance from a healthcare professional, or resolution of symptoms. In the prospective study, mobile phlebotomists collected whole blood, serum and a nasopharyngeal or oropharyngeal swab from each participant. Additional blood draws and questionnaires over a 2-month period could optionally be provided by prospective study participants. Before DNA extraction, prospective study blood samples were shipped either frozen or at room temperature.

Material: PBMCs or T cells enriched from blood (not recorded which). This clonotype was obtained from a woman under 30 who had recovered from COVID-19. Recombination connected TRBV18 to TRBJ2-3, and 14 junctional nucleotides match TRBD2. The DNA is as follows: TGTGCCAGCTCACTGGGACTAGCGGGGGCTTCGAGGGGCACAGATACGCAGTATTTT. This codes for CASSLGLAGASRGTDTQYF.